The 8 T cell receptor beta chains below come from one sample, sequenced in a study of regulatory T cells in long-lasting Graves disease. The time point here: newly diagnosed GD, antithyroid drugs for less than 3 months. The authors made the TCR library using RNA they extracted from PBMCs. Arm-PCR of CDR3 regions and iRepertoire HTBI primers were used to build TCR beta libraries. TCRdb recomputed calls from the multiplex PCR reads with MiXCR, one row per CDR3 protein. The data hold about 620,000 distinct CDR3 sequences, with less than 20% observed a single time. The sample was also reused in another study, on T cells in Graves' hyperthyroidism and ophthalmopathy.

Here the sequenced sample was peripheral blood mononuclear cells (PBMCs), taken at new diagnosis, from a patient treated with antithyroid drugs. The receptors here all came from a woman aged 25 to 39 with Graves disease.

This chain connects TRBV27 to TRBJ2-3; D is tentatively TRBD1 or TRBD2 (5 bases each). Germline values: CDR1 MNHEY, CDR2 SMNVEV (reference sequence). The CDR3 consists of 12 residues. Trimming left V 11 bases short and J 6 bases short, with 15 bases between. The CDR3 region has the DNA TGTGCCGCCGGGGCCGGTGTGGATACGCAGTATTTT. It is translated as CAAGAGVDTQYF.

There are many counts of this clonotype. CDR3 residues: CSVEAREGQGAREQYF. The CDR3 coding sequence is TGCAGCGTTGAGGCCCGAGAGGGACAGGGGGCGAGGGAGCAGTACTTC. The chain employs TRBV29-1 and TRBJ2-7; the match to TRBD1 covers 12 bases. The CDR3 spans 16 residues. Germline trimming cut 3 bases from V and 7 bases from J; bases unmatched to any gene: 13. The V gene's germline CDR1 is SQVTM and CDR2 ANQGSEA.

This clonotype occurred a few times. V is TRBV20-1 and J is TRBJ1-2; D remains ambiguous. V gave up 4 bases and J gave up 3 bases, with 12 bases separating them. This CDR3 region has 13 residues. Germline V lookup: CDR1 DFQATT, CDR2 SNEGSKA (reference sequence). The CDR3 region has the DNA TGCAGTGCTACTACGGACGGGGACTATGGCTACACCTTC. Amino acid sequence: CSATTDGDYGYTF.

This clonotype was observed a few times. This chain uses TRBV12-3 or TRBV12-4 with TRBJ2-1; 12 bases map to TRBD2. This CDR3 has 15 residues. V shed 6 bases, J shed 9 bases, and the junction held 9 bases outside the gene matches. CDR3 loop: CASRETSGSLAEQFF. DNA of the CDR3: TGTGCCAGCAGAGAGACTAGCGGGAGTTTAGCTGAGCAGTTCTTC.

The chain recombines TRBV29-1 with TRBJ2-2; tentatively, D is TRBD1 (5 bases). Per germline, CDR1 SQVTM and CDR2 ANQGSEA. This CDR3 is 14 amino acids long. Trimming removed 4 bases at V and 2 bases at J, with 11 bases between. CDR3 in DNA: TGCAGCGTTGTGGGGCTCTCTAACACCGGGGAGCTGTTTTTT. Translating it yields CSVVGLSNTGELFF.

This clonotype came up many times. V usage is TRBV28 and J usage is TRBJ1-3; 9 bases fit TRBD1. The ends lost 6 bases at V and 2 bases at J; junction bases unmatched: 8. CDR1 and CDR2 (germline): MDHEN, SYDVKM. The CDR3 covers 16 residues. The CDR3 nucleotides are TGTGCCAGCAGGGCAGGCGGGACAGGGCCTGGAAACACCATATATTTT. Its translation: CASRAGGTGPGNTIYF.

A few counts support this clonotype. The chain combines TRBV19 with TRBJ1-1, with 8 bases that match TRBD1. With 2 bases clipped from V and 0 bases from J, the junction kept 5 bases outside the gene matches. This CDR3 contains 16 residues. Per germline, CDR1 LNHDA and CDR2 SQIVND (reference sequence). The CDR3 DNA sequence: TGTGCCAGTAGTATACTCCGGACAGGGATGAACACTGAAGCTTTCTTT. It is translated as CASSILRTGMNTEAFF.

This clonotype was seen once. The gene calls are TRBV10-3 and TRBJ1-5, with a tentative D call TRBD1 (5 bases). The CDR3 loop spans 13 amino acids. The V end was cut by 7 bases, the J end by 5 bases, with 12 bases between. CDR1 and CDR2 from the germline V gene are ENHRY and SYGVKD. As DNA, the CDR3 is TGTGCCATCACACGCAGGGAAGATCAGCCCCAGCATTTT. Protein sequence: CAITRREDQPQHF.